Following are 9 T cell receptor beta chains from one sample sequenced in a study of T cell repertoires in aging, cancer and after chemotherapy. Peripheral blood genomic DNA, not sorted cells or RNA, was the template. Rearranged V-D-J TRB sequences were amplified with a mixed TRB-A/B primer pool. TCRdb analysed the multiplex PCR reads with MiXCR anew, one entry per CDR3 protein. The sample holds roughly 1,500 distinct CDR3 sequences, around 22% seen once. The specimen sequenced was blood. These receptors were obtained from a human donor with a solid tumor.

On this clonotype: This may come from a read error, since a much larger clone is one base off. The genes are TRBV15 and TRBJ1-4; D is possibly TRBD1 (5 bases). CDR3 length: 16 residues. CDR1 is LNHNV and CDR2 is YYDKDF in the germline V gene (reference sequence). CDR3 sequence (DNA): TGTGCCACCAGCAGGGGACTTACTGCAACTAATAAAAAACTGTTTTTT. Translated, it gives CATSRGLTATNKKLFF.

This clonotype is classed as medium-sized. This chain connects TRBV7-6 to TRBJ2-7; 8 bases are shared with TRBD1. J was trimmed by 6 bases and V by 3 bases; bases with no gene match: 7. This CDR3 comprises 14 residues. Looked up from germline, CDR1 is SGHVS and CDR2 is FNYEAQ. The CDR3 nucleotides are TGTGCCAGCAGCTTCAGAGGTACAGGGGGCGAGCAGTACTTC. It encodes CASSFRGTGGEQYF.

By share, this clonotype ranks as large. This chain uses TRBV19 with TRBJ2-2, with D possibly being TRBD2 (5 bases). This CDR3 has 15 residues. The germline V and J ends were trimmed by 5 bases and 4 bases, with 14 bases remaining between them. Germline V CDR1 and CDR2: LNHDA, SQIVND (reference sequence). The CDR3 nucleotides read TGTGCCAGTAGTCCCTACACCGGAGGCACCGGGGAGCTGTTTTTT. Its translation is CASSPYTGGTGELFF.

This clonotype is categorized as large. V is TRBV5-4 and J is TRBJ2-5; 7 nucleotides line up with TRBD2. V lost 7 bases to trimming and J lost 2 bases; unmatched junction nucleotides: 5. Germline CDR1 reads SGHNT; CDR2 reads YYREEE (reference sequence). The CDR3 is 13 residues long. CDR3 protein: CASARGGQETQYF. CDR3 coding DNA: TGTGCCAGCGCTCGCGGGGGACAAGAGACCCAGTACTTC.

By share, this clonotype counts as large. This chain connects TRBV6-5 to TRBJ2-3; 9 bases line up with TRBD1. Per the germline V gene, CDR1 is MNHEY and CDR2 is SVGAGI. The length of the CDR3 is 15 residues. V lost 6 bases to trimming and J lost 0 bases; unmatched junction nucleotides: 4. CDR3 bases: TGTGCCAGCAGCCGGGGACAGGGAAGCACAGATACGCAGTATTTT. Protein sequence: CASSRGQGSTDTQYF.

By sample share, this clonotype is large. The gene calls are TRBV29-1 and TRBJ2-1, with D tentatively TRBD1 (6 bases). Germline V gene lookup returns CDR1 SQVTM and CDR2 ANQGSEA. CDR3 length: 14 residues. V lost 1 base, J lost 3 bases, and 10 bases lay in between. The DNA of the CDR3 is TGCAGCGTTGAAGGAGGGACAAACTACAATGAGCAGTTCTTC. This encodes CSVEGGTNYNEQFF.

This clonotype is deemed medium-sized (0.01 to 0.1%). V usage is TRBV18 and J usage is TRBJ2-1; the D gene is possibly TRBD2 (5 bases). Trimming cost V 3 bases and J 0 bases, with 12 bases left between them. The germline CDR1 and CDR2 sequences are KGHSH and LQKENI. The CDR3 length is 16 residues. The CDR3 DNA reads as TGTGCCAGCTCACCTAAGACTACCCTCTCCTACAATGAGCAGTTCTTC. Its protein is CASSPKTTLSYNEQFF.

This clonotype appeared a few times. The CDR3 region has the DNA TGTGCCACCAGTATCGGCACTGAAGCTTTCTTT. Residues: CATSIGTEAFF. The chain employs TRBV24-1 and TRBJ1-1; D not resolved. Trimming took off 6 bases at V and 4 bases at J, with 5 bases between the two ends. Germline loops: CDR1 KGHDR, CDR2 SFDVKD. The CDR3 consists of 11 residues.

The sample holds one count of this clonotype. V and J are TRBV18 and TRBJ1-1; possible D gene TRBD1, 5 bases. V lost 2 bases, J lost 5 bases, and 12 bases lay in between. The germline V gene encodes CDR1 KGHSH and CDR2 LQKENI. This CDR3 is 14 amino acids long. DNA for the CDR3: TGTGCCAGCTCACCAAATACCTGGGGGACTGAAGCTTTCTTT. Amino acids: CASSPNTWGTEAFF.